The sequence of this T cell receptor (beta chain) was determined in a study of preoperative IRX-2 immunotherapy in early breast cancer. This clone was counted a few times. Produced via immunoSEQ multiplex PCR; TCRdb's table is partial and in-frame only. The sample consists of over 20,000 clones, 80% to 90% of them appearing once. Treatment here: preoperative locoregional IRX-2 cytokine immunotherapy. Germline V gene lookup returns CDR1 MNHGY and CDR2 SAAAGT. V was pared by 8 bases and J by 8 bases, with 22 bases of the junction left unmatched. CDR3 length: 17 amino acids. This material consisted of lymph node tissue, taken after IRX-2 immunotherapy. The source is a human donor with breast cancer. V gene TRBV6-8 combines with J gene TRBJ1-2; TRBD1 matches at 8 bases. The CDR3 is CASGSRRMGTGSYGYTF. The DNA for the CDR3 is TGTGCCAGCGGATCACGTAGGATGGGGACAGGCTCCTACGGCTACACCTTC.